This T cell receptor beta chain was obtained from a study of neoadjuvant anti-PD-1 for oral cavity cancer. For the study at large: Before surgery, most patients got three to four biweekly 3 mg/kg nivolumab doses.

The CDR3 totals 13 residues. CDR1 is SGDLS, CDR2 YYNGEE, per germline. Unmatched junction bases numbered 5, after V lost 3 bases and J lost 7 bases. Most tumor samples had approximately 5 ug input DNA in two replicates. Some clones are missing from TCRdb's copy, which holds only in-frame ones; the method was immunoSEQ multiplex PCR. The sample holds around 7,600 clones, 45% to 55% seen once. Here the sequenced sample was tumor tissue, taken before nivolumab (anti-PD-1) treatment. This receptor was taken from a person aged 35-79 years with oral cavity squamous cell carcinoma. The chain combines TRBV9 with TRBJ2-5; 8 positions agree with TRBD1. The CDR3, as DNA: TGTGCCAGCAGCGCCGACAGGGGTCGGACCCAGTACTTC. It yields the protein CASSADRGRTQYF.